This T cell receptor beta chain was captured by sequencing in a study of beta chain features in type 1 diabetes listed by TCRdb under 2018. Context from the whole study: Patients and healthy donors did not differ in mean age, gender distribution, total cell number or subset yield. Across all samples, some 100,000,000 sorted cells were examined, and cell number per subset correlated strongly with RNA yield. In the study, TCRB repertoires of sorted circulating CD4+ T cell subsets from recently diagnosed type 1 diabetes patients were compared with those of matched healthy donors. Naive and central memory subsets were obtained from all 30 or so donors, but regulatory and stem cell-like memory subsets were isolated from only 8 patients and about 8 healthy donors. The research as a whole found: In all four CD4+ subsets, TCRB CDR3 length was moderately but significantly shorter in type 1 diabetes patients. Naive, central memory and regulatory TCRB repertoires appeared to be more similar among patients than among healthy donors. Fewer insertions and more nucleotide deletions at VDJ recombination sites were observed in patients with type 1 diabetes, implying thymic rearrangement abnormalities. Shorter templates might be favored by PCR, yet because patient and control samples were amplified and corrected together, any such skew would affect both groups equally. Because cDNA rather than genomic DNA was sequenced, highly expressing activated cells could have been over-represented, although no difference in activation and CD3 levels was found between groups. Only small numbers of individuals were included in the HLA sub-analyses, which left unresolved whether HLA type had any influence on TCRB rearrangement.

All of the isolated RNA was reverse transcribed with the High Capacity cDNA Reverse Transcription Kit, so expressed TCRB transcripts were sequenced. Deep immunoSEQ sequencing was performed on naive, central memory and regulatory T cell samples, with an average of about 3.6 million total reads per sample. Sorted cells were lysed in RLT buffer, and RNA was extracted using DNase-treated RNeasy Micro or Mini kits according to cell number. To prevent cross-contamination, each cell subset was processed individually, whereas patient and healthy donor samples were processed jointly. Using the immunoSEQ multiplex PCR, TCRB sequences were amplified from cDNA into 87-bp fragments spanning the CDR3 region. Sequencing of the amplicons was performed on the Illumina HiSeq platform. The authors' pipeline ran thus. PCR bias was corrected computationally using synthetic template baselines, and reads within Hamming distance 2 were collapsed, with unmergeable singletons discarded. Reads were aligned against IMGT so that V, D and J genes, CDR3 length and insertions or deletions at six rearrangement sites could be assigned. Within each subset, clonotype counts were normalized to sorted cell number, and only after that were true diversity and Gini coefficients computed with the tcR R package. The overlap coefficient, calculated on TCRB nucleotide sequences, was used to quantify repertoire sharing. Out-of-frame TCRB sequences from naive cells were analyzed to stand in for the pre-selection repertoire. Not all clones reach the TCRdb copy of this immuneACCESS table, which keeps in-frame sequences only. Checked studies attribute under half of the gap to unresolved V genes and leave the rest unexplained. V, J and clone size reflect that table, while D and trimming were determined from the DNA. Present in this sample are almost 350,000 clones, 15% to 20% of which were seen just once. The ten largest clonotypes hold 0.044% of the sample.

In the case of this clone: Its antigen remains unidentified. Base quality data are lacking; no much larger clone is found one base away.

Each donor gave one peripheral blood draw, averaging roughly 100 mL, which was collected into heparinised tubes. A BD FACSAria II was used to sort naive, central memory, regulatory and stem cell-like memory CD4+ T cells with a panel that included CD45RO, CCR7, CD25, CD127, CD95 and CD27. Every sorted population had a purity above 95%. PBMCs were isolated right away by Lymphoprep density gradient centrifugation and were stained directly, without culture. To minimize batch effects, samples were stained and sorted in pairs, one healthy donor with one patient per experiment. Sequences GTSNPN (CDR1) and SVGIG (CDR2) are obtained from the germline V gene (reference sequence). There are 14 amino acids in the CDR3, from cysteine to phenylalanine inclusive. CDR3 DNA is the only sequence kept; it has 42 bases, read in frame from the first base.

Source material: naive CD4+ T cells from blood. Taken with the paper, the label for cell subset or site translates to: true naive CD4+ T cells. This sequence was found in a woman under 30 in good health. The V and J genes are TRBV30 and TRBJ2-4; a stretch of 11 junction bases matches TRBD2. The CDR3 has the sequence CAGETSGVQNIQYF. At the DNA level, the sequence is TGTGCTGGAGAGACTAGCGGGGTACAAAACATTCAGTACTTC.